The T cell receptor (beta chain) under discussion was sequenced for a study of OX40 agonist ivuxolimab in advanced cancers. Method: immunoSEQ multiplex PCR; TCRdb's copy keeps in-frame clones and lacks some. Of about 40,000 clones in the sample, more than 75% were seen once. This clone was recorded once. The CDR3 runs 12 residues. The V and J ends lost 1 base and 5 bases respectively, with 3 bases between them. Per germline, CDR1 LGHNT and CDR2 FRNRAP. The receptor comes from an adult with an advanced solid tumor such as melanoma, head and neck, liver or kidney cancer. The source material was CD4+ or CD8+ T cells sorted from blood, sampled in a trial of the OX40 agonist ivuxolimab. This sequence joins TRBV12-5 and TRBJ1-5, with D uncertain. CDR3 sequence reads: CASGLGDQPQHF. The CDR3 DNA reads TGTGCTAGTGGTTTGGGGGATCAGCCCCAGCATTTT.